The sample holds many counts of the clone carrying this T cell receptor beta chain. The antigen is not known. The CDR3 is made up of 15 amino acids. Trimming left V 5 bases short and J 0 bases short, with 13 bases between. CDR1 is SGHTA, CDR2 FQGNSA, per germline. These data originate in a study of T cells in Graves' hyperthyroidism and ophthalmopathy. Exclusion of patients followed from uncontrolled infection, other autoimmune disease, pregnancy or lactation. Out of roughly 9.1 ml of fresh peripheral blood came the PBMCs. It was RNA transcripts that yielded the amplified TCR beta CDR3 regions. In the first-round RT-PCR of the TCR CDR3, the HTBI primer set was used. Each CDR3 protein gets one entry after TCRdb re-called the multiplex PCR reads with MiXCR. The sample has 500,000 to 600,000 distinct CDR3 sequences; roughly 21% are singletons. Study findings and constraints: The authors' 13 V-J model separated ophthalmopathy from stable hyperthyroidism. Most clonotypes expanded in the thyroid (above 0.001) were also present in blood.

This chain connects TRBV7-2 to TRBJ1-1; no clear D gene. The source material was blood. The receptor was isolated from a man aged 35 to 55 with Graves' ophthalmopathy. CDR3 sequence: CASSLVAQVNTEAFF. CDR3 DNA sequence: TGTGCCAGCAGCCTTGTGGCCCAGGTGAACACTGAAGCTTTCTTT.